This TCR beta chain emerged from a study of T-cell memory formation after mild COVID-19. The study's findings and limits: Confirmation of SARS-CoV-2 specificity was lacking for second-wave clones peaking day 37.

This clonotype was recorded a few times. What it recognizes is unknown. TCRdb re-derived calls from the 5' RACE reads in MiXCR, one entry per CDR3 protein. The repertoire holds just over 350,000 distinct CDR3 sequences, with about 15% as singletons. CDR1 and CDR2 from the germline V gene are GTSNPN and SVGIG (reference sequence). Between the trimmed V and J ends, which lost 3 bases and 1 base, there was a span of 6 bases. CDR3 size: 12 residues. The chain carries TRBV30 and TRBJ1-1; no definite D call. Specimen: PBMCs or a T cell subset sorted from them (not recorded which). The clonotype originates from a man aged 18 to 29 who had mild COVID-19 (a few samples of this study predate the infection). Cell type and time point are not known. The CDR3 reads CAWSKGNTEAFF. CDR3 bases: TGTGCCTGGAGCAAGGGGAACACTGAAGCTTTCTTT.